These 32 T cell receptor beta chains were sequenced from one sample in a study of T cell responses to AZD1222 COVID-19 vaccine. Method: immunoSEQ multiplex PCR; TCRdb's copy keeps in-frame clones and lacks some. The sample consists of about 140,000 clones, roughly 92% of them appearing once. Source: peripheral blood, taken on day 0 of AZD1222 vaccination. The source is an adult in good health.

V usage is TRBV11-2 and J usage is TRBJ2-1; 11 bases are shared with TRBD2. CDR1 and CDR2 (germline): SGHAT, FQNNGV. The CDR3 has 22 residues. The J segment lost 0 bases and the V segment lost 6 bases, leaving 22 bases of the junction unmatched. The CDR3 region has the DNA TGTGCCAGCAGTCGCACCCCTGGGACTAGCGGAGCGAAGGGGAGCTCCTACAATGAGCAGTTCTTC. It translates to CASSRTPGTSGAKGSSYNEQFF.

This sequence joins TRBV28 and TRBJ1-5; TRBD1 is a possible D gene (5 bases). With 5 bases removed from V and 4 bases from J, the gap between germline ends came to 12 bases. The CDR3 consists of 14 residues. CDR1 and CDR2 (germline): MDHEN, SYDVKM. The CDR3 sequence is CASSERRGNQPQHF. The CDR3 coding sequence is TGTGCCAGCAGTGAGAGAAGGGGAAATCAGCCCCAGCATTTT.

CDR3 residues: CASSLAPSYEQYF. Here the CDR3 DNA reads TGCGCCAGCAGCTTGGCGCCGTCCTACGAGCAGTACTTC. The rearrangement uses TRBV5-1 and TRBJ2-7; D gene ambiguous. Trimming cost V 0 bases and J 1 base, with 5 bases left between them. The CDR3 runs to 13 residues. From germline, CDR1 is SGHRS and CDR2 YFSETQ.

The chain uses TRBV7-2 and TRBJ1-2; D gene ambiguous. Germline CDR1 SGHTA, CDR2 FQGNSA. CDR3 size: 16 residues. The V and J ends lost 1 base and 3 bases respectively, with 15 bases between them. DNA of the CDR3: TGTGCCAGCAGCTTAGTTTTCAGCTCCCCCGACTATGGCTACACCTTC. Its translation is CASSLVFSSPDYGYTF. The entire variable domain, with the rest obtained from reference TRBV7-2 and TRBJ1-2, is as follows: GAGVSQSPSNKVTEKGKDVELRCDPISGHTALYWYRQSLGQGLEFLIYFQGNSAPDKSGLPSDRFSAERTGGSVSTLTIQRTQQEDSAVYLCASSLVFSSPDYGYTFGSGTRLTVV.

V gene TRBV2 combines with J gene TRBJ2-7; possibly TRBD1 or TRBD2 for D (5 bases each). V lost 7 bases and J lost 6, with 16 bases in between. This CDR3 is 13 amino acids long. Per germline, CDR1 SNHLY and CDR2 FYNNEI. The CDR3 is CASIVRDLLEQYF. In DNA form, the CDR3 reads TGTGCCAGCATAGTCAGGGACCTCCTCGAGCAGTACTTC.

V and J are TRBV6-5 and TRBJ2-6, with TRBD1 matching over 7 bases. The germline V gene has CDR1 MNHEY and CDR2 SVGAGI. J gave up 4 bases and V 10 bases, and 10 bases lay outside the gene matches. The CDR3 consists of 15 residues. The CDR3 DNA reads TGTGCCATCCAGGGGGTGATCGCCGGGGCCAACGTCCTGACTTTC. Its translation is CAIQGVIAGANVLTF.

The chain is built from TRBV28 and TRBJ2-7; D unresolved. CDR1 MDHEN and CDR2 SYDVKM come from the germline V gene. Trimming removed 3 bases from V and 3 bases from J, with 15 bases in between. The CDR3 runs 15 residues. CDR3 residues: CASSFTPGRNYEQYF. For the CDR3, the DNA is TGTGCCAGCAGTTTTACCCCCGGCAGGAACTACGAGCAGTACTTC.

The V gene is TRBV24-1, the J gene TRBJ2-7; 9 bases are a match to TRBD2. V lost 0 bases to trimming and J lost 3 bases; unmatched junction nucleotides: 2. This CDR3 is built from 15 residues. Germline assignment: CDR1 KGHDR and CDR2 SFDVKD. CDR3 sequence (DNA): TGTGCCACCAGTGATTTGGCGGGGGGGATCTACGAGCAGTACTTC. Residues: CATSDLAGGIYEQYF.

The chain couples TRBV5-1 to TRBJ2-5; 12 bases are a match to TRBD2. The V and J ends lost 0 bases and 2 bases, in that order; junction bases with no gene match: 2. From germline, CDR1 is SGHRS and CDR2 YFSETQ. The CDR3 is made up of 16 amino acids. CDR3 coding DNA: TGCGCCAGCAGCTTGGTGCTAGCGGGAGGGCAAGAGACCCAGTACTTC. Translating it yields CASSLVLAGGQETQYF.

The chain joins TRBV5-4 to TRBJ2-7, with D perhaps matching TRBD1 or TRBD2 (6 bases each). From germline, CDR1 is SGHNT and CDR2 YYREEE (reference sequence). This CDR3 spans 14 amino acids. V was cut by 5 bases and J by 2 bases, with 14 bases left in between. The CDR3 DNA is TGTGCCAGCAGACCCAGGGGAGGACCCTACGAGCAGTACTTC. Encoded protein: CASRPRGGPYEQYF.

The chain carries TRBV18 and TRBJ2-6; D call uncertain. The V gene's germline CDR1 is KGHSH and CDR2 LQKENI. The CDR3 length is 17 residues. V shed 6 bases and J shed 2 bases, with 17 bases lying between them. The CDR3 bases are TGTGCCAGCTCGTATAGCTTAGCCGTAGCTGGGGCCAACGTCCTGACTTTC. Protein: CASSYSLAVAGANVLTF.

The genes are TRBV25-1 and TRBJ2-3; D not resolved. Germline V lookup: CDR1 MGHDK, CDR2 SYGVNS. This CDR3 has 11 amino acids. Trimming took off 3 bases at V and 12 bases at J, with 10 bases between the two ends. CDR3 nucleotides: TGTGCCAGCAGTGAGGTCCGAAGCCAGTATTTT. Its protein is CASSEVRSQYF.

This clone was seen a handful of times. The rearrangement links TRBV6-1 to TRBJ2-7; D unresolved. The germline CDR1 and CDR2 sequences are MNHNS and SASEGT. The V end lost 3 bases, the J end lost 0 bases, and 9 bases lay between the germline ends. The CDR3 spans 14 residues. CDR3 nucleotides: TGTGCCAGCAGTGATCCCGGCCTCTCCTACGAGCAGTACTTC. This codes for CASSDPGLSYEQYF.

Only a few counts were recorded for this clone. V is TRBV13 and J is TRBJ2-1; 11 bases line up with TRBD2. With 4 bases clipped from V and 3 bases from J, the junction kept 5 bases outside the gene matches. The CDR3 contains 16 residues. Germline loops: CDR1 PRHDT, CDR2 FYEKMQ (reference sequence). CDR3 sequence reads: CASSSPLAGVYNEQFF. The CDR3, as DNA: TGTGCCAGCAGCTCGCCACTAGCGGGAGTCTACAATGAGCAGTTCTTC. Using reference TRBV13 and TRBJ2-1 for the parts outside the CDR3, the full variable domain is AAGVIQSPRHLIKEKRETATLKCYPIPRHDTVYWYQQGPGQDPQFLISFYEKMQSDKGSIPDRFSAQQFSDYHSELNMSSLELGDSALYFCASSSPLAGVYNEQFFGPGTRLTVL.

V and J are TRBV4-2 and TRBJ1-5; D is perhaps TRBD1 (5 bases). Germline V gene lookup returns CDR1 LGHNA and CDR2 YNFKEQ. Trimming shortened V by 5 bases and J by 1 base, and 12 bases separated the two germline ends. The CDR3 consists of 15 residues. The CDR3: CASSARESSNQPQHF. DNA of the CDR3: TGTGCCAGCAGCGCCAGGGAAAGCAGCAATCAGCCCCAGCATTTT.

In this sample, this clone turned up once. This chain connects TRBV19 to TRBJ2-7, with TRBD1 identical over 9 bases. The germline V gene has CDR1 LNHDA and CDR2 SQIVND (reference sequence). The CDR3 length is 14 residues. Germline trimming cut 9 bases from V and 1 base from J; bases unmatched to any gene: 7. CDR3 in DNA: TGTGCCAGCGATGAGGGACAGGGATCCTACGAGCAGTACTTC. The encoded protein is CASDEGQGSYEQYF. The variable domain in full, completed from reference TRBV19 and TRBJ2-7, reads DGGITQSPKYLFRKEGQNVTLSCEQNLNHDAMYWYRQDPGQGLRLIYYSQIVNDFQKGDIAEGYSVSREKKESFPLTVTSAQKNPTAFYLCASDEGQGSYEQYFGPGTRLTVT.

The chain is built from TRBV5-4 and TRBJ2-5; D remains unclear. V dropped 3 bases and J dropped 4 bases, with 19 bases sitting between them. The CDR3 consists of 16 residues. Germline V lookup: CDR1 SGHNT, CDR2 YYREEE (reference sequence). CDR3 protein: CASSSQKGLNAETQYF. The CDR3 DNA reads as TGTGCCAGCAGCTCTCAGAAGGGTTTAAACGCAGAGACCCAGTACTTC. The full variable domain, with the rest looked up from reference TRBV5-4 and TRBJ2-5, is ETGVTQSPTHLIKTRGQQVTLRCSSQSGHNTVSWYQQALGQGPQFIFQYYREEENGRGNFPPRFSGLQFPNYSSELNVNALELDDSALYLCASSSQKGLNAETQYFGPGTRLLVL.

The chain is built from TRBV28 and TRBJ2-7, with a possible D match to TRBD1 (6 bases). Germline CDR1 MDHEN, CDR2 SYDVKM. This CDR3 spans 14 amino acids. Trimming removed 4 bases from V and 3 bases from J, with 13 bases in between. Written as DNA, the CDR3 is TGTGCCAGCAGTTCAGGGGCCCTCTTCTACGAGCAGTACTTC. It codes for CASSSGALFYEQYF.

The chain uses TRBV5-1 and TRBJ2-1; D remains unclear. Deletions cut 4 bases from V and 0 bases from J, with 11 bases between. The CDR3 is made up of 15 amino acids. Germline V gene sequence: CDR1 SGHRS, CDR2 YFSETQ. CDR3 protein: CASSPSPSSYNEQFF. The CDR3, as DNA: TGCGCCAGCAGCCCCTCCCCCAGCTCCTACAATGAGCAGTTCTTC.

The V gene is TRBV28, the J gene TRBJ1-1; 9 nucleotides line up with TRBD1. The CDR3 contains 16 residues. Per the germline V gene, CDR1 is MDHEN and CDR2 is SYDVKM. V shed 3 bases and J 4 bases; nucleotides not matched to a gene: 9. This CDR3 is CASSFSGQGLGTEAFF. Written as DNA, the CDR3 is TGTGCCAGCAGTTTCTCGGGACAGGGCTTAGGCACTGAAGCTTTCTTT.

The chain links TRBV6-6 to TRBJ2-1, with 15 bases that match TRBD2. The J segment lost 0 bases and the V segment lost 5 bases, leaving 14 bases of the junction unmatched. The CDR3 is made up of 21 amino acids. CDR1 and CDR2 from the germline V gene are MNHNY and SVGAGI (reference sequence). CDR3: CASSRKPGLAGGISSYNEQFF. As DNA, the CDR3 is TGTGCCAGCAGTCGAAAACCGGGACTAGCGGGAGGTATAAGCTCCTACAATGAGCAGTTCTTC.

The gene calls are TRBV7-2 and TRBJ2-5; no clear D. The germline gives CDR1 SGHTA, CDR2 FQGNSA. The ends were cut back, 2 bases at V and 3 bases at J, with 10 bases in the middle. The CDR3 is made up of 14 amino acids. DNA for the CDR3: TGTGCCAGCAGCTTAAGGCTAACTGAAGAGACCCAGTACTTC. Its translation is CASSLRLTEETQYF.

This chain links TRBV29-1 with TRBJ2-7; no firm D call. V shed 5 bases and J shed 2 bases, with 7 bases lying between them. The CDR3 runs 11 residues. From germline, CDR1 is SQVTM and CDR2 ANQGSEA. Written as DNA, the CDR3 is TGCAGCGTTAAGGAAACCTACGAGCAGTACTTC. Residues: CSVKETYEQYF.

The chain is built from TRBV19 and TRBJ2-3; 8 bases are shared with TRBD2. Germline assignment: CDR1 LNHDA and CDR2 SQIVND (reference sequence). This CDR3 spans 14 amino acids. Germline trimming cut 6 bases from V and 1 base from J; bases unmatched to any gene: 3. The chain's CDR3 is CASRGAGGTDTQYF. CDR3 DNA: TGTGCCAGTAGAGGAGCGGGAGGCACAGATACGCAGTATTTT.

This clone has a single count. The gene calls are TRBV30 and TRBJ1-5, with 9 bases that match TRBD1. The germline V gene has CDR1 GTSNPN and CDR2 SVGIG (reference sequence). With V trimmed by 4 bases and J by 3 bases, 13 bases remained unmatched. There are 17 residues in the CDR3. Written as DNA, the CDR3 is TGTGCCTGGACGAATTCACAGGGGGCTGCTGACAATCAGCCCCAGCATTTT. Translated: CAWTNSQGAADNQPQHF.

The CDR3 nucleotides read TGTGCCACCAGCAGGGGGACAGCTCCCTATGGCTACACCTTC. It is translated as CATSRGTAPYGYTF. The genes are TRBV15 and TRBJ1-2; 7 bases are a match to TRBD1. Germline V gives CDR1 LNHNV, CDR2 YYDKDF (reference sequence). V gave up 3 bases and J gave up 4 bases; unmatched junction bases: 5. This CDR3 has 14 residues.

The rearrangement links TRBV14 to TRBJ2-6; D not resolved. The CDR3 is 14 residues long. Germline values: CDR1 SGHDN, CDR2 FVKESK. V was pared by 3 bases and J by 1 base, with 4 bases between. The CDR3 protein is CASSQSSGANVLTF. For the CDR3, the DNA is TGTGCCAGCAGCCAGTCGTCTGGGGCCAACGTCCTGACTTTC. The variable domain in full, completed from reference TRBV14 and TRBJ2-6, reads EAGVTQFPSHSVIEKGQTVTLRCDPISGHDNLYWYRRVMGKEIKFLLHFVKESKQDESGMPNNRFLAERTGGTYSTLKVQPAELEDSGVYFCASSQSSGANVLTFGAGSRLTVL.

This sequence joins TRBV27 and TRBJ1-2; 9 bases line up with TRBD1. The CDR3 loop spans 13 amino acids. Unmatched junction bases numbered 2, after V lost 3 bases and J lost 6 bases. Per the germline V gene, CDR1 is MNHEY and CDR2 is SMNVEV (reference sequence). The CDR3 loop is CASSLDRGHGYTF. The CDR3 nucleotides are TGTGCCAGCAGTTTGGACAGGGGCCATGGCTACACCTTC.

This clone was picked up one time. V and J are TRBV2 and TRBJ2-3, with D possibly matching TRBD1 (5 bases). This CDR3 region has 19 residues. The V and J ends lost 0 bases and 1 base respectively, with 20 bases between them. The germline V gene has CDR1 SNHLY and CDR2 FYNNEI. For the CDR3, the DNA is TGTGCCAGCAGTGAAGCGGACCCCAGGGCGCCCCCTGGCACAGATACGCAGTATTTT. This encodes CASSEADPRAPPGTDTQYF.

The chain couples TRBV4-1 to TRBJ2-2; D may be TRBD2 (5 bases). V was trimmed by 4 bases and J by 2 bases, leaving 20 bases between them. This CDR3 is 18 amino acids long. The V gene's germline CDR1 is MGHRA and CDR2 YSYEKL. The CDR3 DNA reads TGCGCCAGCAGCCTCAACGCGGTGCGGAGGCTTAACACCGGGGAGCTGTTTTTT. This codes for CASSLNAVRRLNTGELFF.

The V call is TRBV7-2, the J call TRBJ1-5; unclear D gene. The germline gives CDR1 SGHTA, CDR2 FQGNSA. The ends were cut back, 5 bases at V and 3 bases at J, with 8 bases in the middle. This CDR3 contains 13 residues. The CDR3 DNA reads as TGTGCCAGCAGCCCCAGTTACAATCAGCCCCAGCATTTT. As protein: CASSPSYNQPQHF.

The V gene is TRBV3-1 (or the pseudogene TRBV3-2), the J gene TRBJ2-3, with a possible D match to TRBD2 (7 bases). Germline CDR1 is LGHDT and CDR2 is YNNKEL (reference sequence). CDR3 length: 15 residues. Between the trimmed V and J ends, which lost 4 bases and 5 bases, there was a span of 16 bases. The CDR3 DNA reads TGTGCCAGCAGCCCTAGGGAGGGGGGAATAGATACGCAGTATTTT. Protein product: CASSPREGGIDTQYF.